This T cell receptor (beta chain) was identified in a study of T-cell memory formation after mild COVID-19. The CDR3 spans 16 residues. The germline gives CDR1 LGHDT, CDR2 YNNKEL (reference sequence). V lost 7 bases, J lost 2 bases, and 20 bases lay in between. TCRdb re-called the 5' RACE reads with MiXCR, one entry per CDR3 protein. The table lists approximately 580,000 distinct CDR3 sequences, roughly 21% of them singletons, with under 15% in the top ten. This clonotype showed up just a few times. This TCR came from an adult woman who had mild COVID-19 (a few samples of this study predate the infection). Cell type and time point are not known. The sequenced sample consisted of PBMCs or a T cell subset sorted from them (not recorded which). J is TRBJ1-2 and V is TRBV3-1; possibly TRBD1 for D (5 bases). The CDR3 region is CASTSGNGVMNYGYTF. CDR3 nucleotides: TGTGCCAGCACTTCAGGGAACGGGGTGATGAACTATGGCTACACCTTC.